Listed here are 31 T cell receptor beta chains from one sample, sequenced in a study of blood T cell repertoires in COVID-19. The repertoire was sequenced with immunoSEQ multiplex PCR; TCRdb's copy has only in-frame clones and lacks some. The data hold about 59,000 clones, with approximately 79% observed a single time. Sequences were obtained from peripheral blood. The receptor source for this set is a human donor in a cohort sampled during active COVID-19.

By its share, this clone is medium-sized. The genes are TRBV3-1 (or the pseudogene TRBV3-2) and TRBJ2-3; TRBD2 aligns across 9 bases. V lost 0 bases to trimming and J lost 6 bases; unmatched junction nucleotides: 10. Germline V CDR1 and CDR2: LGHDT, YNNKEL (reference sequence). This CDR3 is 17 amino acids long. This chain's CDR3 is CASSQERYAGGPDTQYF. CDR3 bases: TGTGCCAGCAGCCAAGAACGCTACGCGGGAGGGCCGGATACGCAGTATTTT.

This chain uses TRBV7-3 with TRBJ2-2; tentative D call: TRBD1 (6 bases). The germline gives CDR1 SGHTA, CDR2 FQGTGA. With 6 bases removed from V and 6 bases from J, the gap between germline ends came to 17 bases. The CDR3 extends over 15 amino acids. CDR3 in amino acids: CASRKQGDRAGELFF. CDR3 bases: TGTGCCAGCAGGAAACAGGGAGATCGCGCCGGGGAGCTGTTTTTT.

This chain's CDR3 is CASSSLVGLSGRTDTQYF. The CDR3 DNA reads as TGTGCCAGCAGTTCACTCGTAGGACTAAGCGGGAGAACAGATACGCAGTATTTT. The chain has TRBV28 and TRBJ2-3; 8 positions agree with TRBD2. After removal of 4 bases from V and 3 bases from J, the junction contained 15 bases not matched to a gene. This CDR3 spans 18 amino acids. The V gene's germline CDR1 is MDHEN and CDR2 SYDVKM.

The chain couples TRBV7-9 to TRBJ1-1; no reliable D call. There are 16 residues in the CDR3. Between the trimmed V and J ends, which lost 5 bases and 0 bases, there was a span of 16 bases. Germline CDR1 SEHNR, CDR2 FQNEAQ (reference sequence). The CDR3 sequence is CASSAAGSPMNTEAFF. The CDR3 nucleotides are TGTGCCAGCAGCGCCGCAGGTTCCCCCATGAACACTGAAGCTTTCTTT.

The CDR3 bases are TGTGCCACCAGTGATCCTGGACAGTCTCCTTATGGCTACACCTTC. Encoded protein: CATSDPGQSPYGYTF. V gene TRBV24-1 combines with J gene TRBJ1-2; maybe TRBD1 (6 bases). The CDR3 contains 15 residues. V shed 3 bases and J shed 5 bases, with 15 bases lying between them. Germline values: CDR1 KGHDR, CDR2 SFDVKD.

This clone was found a few times. V is TRBV12-3 or TRBV12-4 and J is TRBJ2-7; D might be TRBD2 (5 bases). The CDR3 totals 13 residues. The V end was cut by 3 bases, the J end by 1 base, with 7 bases between. The CDR3, as DNA: TGTGCCAGCAGTTTGTGGGAGTCCTACGAGCAGTACTTC. It translates to CASSLWESYEQYF.

The CDR3 reads CASSQGQGLKGAFF. CDR3 nucleotide sequence: TGCGCCAGCAGCCAAGGACAGGGCCTGAAGGGAGCTTTCTTT. The chain has TRBV4-3 and TRBJ1-1, with 7 positions matching TRBD1. CDR1 LGHNA and CDR2 YSLEER come from the germline V gene. The CDR3 has 14 amino acids. The V segment lost 1 base and the J segment 10 bases; nucleotides outside the gene matches: 9.

J is TRBJ2-3 and V is TRBV19; 10 bases line up with TRBD2. CDR3 length: 16 amino acids. Germline CDR1 and CDR2: LNHDA and SQIVND (reference sequence). Germline trimming cut 9 bases from V and 3 bases from J; bases unmatched to any gene: 12. CDR3 loop: CASQGLATRETDTQYF. DNA of the CDR3: TGTGCCAGCCAGGGACTAGCGACCAGAGAGACAGATACGCAGTATTTT.

The chain uses TRBV6-4 and TRBJ2-1; the match to TRBD1 covers 8 bases. Trimming removed 3 bases from V and 5 bases from J; junction bases left unmatched: 3. This CDR3 spans 14 amino acids. Germline CDR1 is MRHNA and CDR2 is SNTAGT. The CDR3 coding sequence is TGTGCCAGCAGTGAGACAGGGGAAAACAATGAGCAGTTCTTC. The encoded protein is CASSETGENNEQFF.

This clone was counted only a few times. The chain has TRBV25-1 and TRBJ2-5; 7 bases map to TRBD2. The CDR3 is made up of 17 amino acids. Germline V CDR1 and CDR2: MGHDK, SYGVNS. J lost 4 bases, V lost 2 bases, and 13 bases had no gene match. Here the CDR3 reads CASSEDGGRAGPETQYF. Written as DNA, the CDR3 is TGTGCCAGCAGTGAAGATGGTGGGCGAGCGGGACCAGAGACCCAGTACTTC. Looking up the rest from reference TRBV25-1 and TRBJ2-5 gives the full variable domain: EADIYQTPRYLVIGTGKKITLECSQTMGHDKMYWYQQDPGMELHLIHYSYGVNSTEKGDLSSESTVSRIRTEHFPLTLESARPSHTSQYLCASSEDGGRAGPETQYFGPGTRLLVL.

J is TRBJ2-3 and V is TRBV13, with 9 bases identical to TRBD2. J was trimmed by 0 bases and V by 1 base; bases with no gene match: 8. Per the germline V gene, CDR1 is PRHDT and CDR2 is FYEKMQ (reference sequence). The CDR3 has 18 amino acids. CDR3 residues: CASSLEGSGSISTDTQYF. The CDR3 DNA sequence: TGTGCCAGCAGCTTAGAAGGTAGCGGGAGCATTAGCACAGATACGCAGTATTTT.

This clone has only a few counts. This chain links TRBV7-2 with TRBJ2-7; 7 positions match TRBD2. V lost 2 bases and J lost 4; bases outside the gene matches: 5. This CDR3 contains 14 residues. Germline V gene lookup returns CDR1 SGHTA and CDR2 FQGNSA. The CDR3 protein is CASSLTGGSYEQYF. As DNA, the CDR3 is TGTGCCAGCAGCTTAACGGGAGGAAGTTACGAGCAGTACTTC.

The chain employs TRBV7-2 and TRBJ2-7; no clear D. V was trimmed by 1 base and J by 0 bases, leaving 7 bases between them. The CDR3 has 14 amino acids. Germline V gene sequence: CDR1 SGHTA, CDR2 FQGNSA. The CDR3 DNA reads TGTGCCAGCAGCTTAGACGGTGGCTCCTACGAGCAGTACTTC. This gives the protein CASSLDGGSYEQYF.

The J gene is TRBJ2-7, the V gene TRBV11-2, with a possible D match to TRBD1 (6 bases). The germline V gene has CDR1 SGHAT and CDR2 FQNNGV. The CDR3 covers 15 residues. Deletions cut 2 bases from V and 2 bases from J, with 13 bases between. The CDR3: CASSLPLGATYEQYF. The CDR3 DNA sequence: TGTGCCAGCAGCTTACCTTTGGGGGCTACCTACGAGCAGTACTTC.

The chain is built from TRBV19 and TRBJ2-1; D perhaps matches TRBD2 (6 bases). V lost 10 bases and J lost 6, with 16 bases in between. There are 13 residues in the CDR3. Germline assignment: CDR1 LNHDA and CDR2 SQIVND (reference sequence). The CDR3 sequence: CATRFGSGNEQFF. In nucleotides, the CDR3 is TGTGCCACCAGGTTTGGTAGCGGCAATGAGCAGTTCTTC.

This clone was counted a few times. The CDR3 is CASSWGSGSGETQYF. Written as DNA, the CDR3 is TGTGCCAGCAGTTGGGGTAGCGGGAGTGGAGAGACCCAGTACTTC. The chain links TRBV6-2 or TRBV6-3 to TRBJ2-5; 9 nucleotides match TRBD2. The CDR3 is made up of 15 amino acids. The germline V gene has CDR1 MNHEY and CDR2 SVGEGT. The junction had 7 bases not matched to a gene; V was cut back by 4 bases and J by 4 bases.

The chain combines TRBV28 with TRBJ1-1; D might be TRBD1 (5 bases). V shed 5 bases and J shed 6 bases, with 16 bases lying between them. The CDR3 spans 14 residues. Germline CDR1 reads MDHEN; CDR2 reads SYDVKM. The CDR3 sequence: CASSTQFRVAEAFF. The CDR3, as DNA: TGTGCCAGCAGTACCCAGTTCAGGGTGGCTGAAGCTTTCTTT.

The chain carries TRBV6-2 or TRBV6-3 and TRBJ2-6, with a weak D call TRBD1 (6 bases). Germline V CDR1 and CDR2: MNHEY, SVGEGT. This CDR3 has 15 amino acids. Trimming took 5 bases from V and 0 from J, leaving 8 bases between them. CDR3 in amino acids: CASSRTDSGANVLTF. CDR3 nucleotides: TGTGCCAGCAGTCGGACAGACTCTGGGGCCAACGTCCTGACTTTC.

J is TRBJ1-2 and V is TRBV30; 8 bases match TRBD1. The germline gives CDR1 GTSNPN, CDR2 SVGIG (reference sequence). CDR3 length equals 16 residues. V was clipped by 2 bases and J by 0 bases; unmatched bases: 8. CDR3 region: CAWSRGTGLTNYGYTF. CDR3 bases: TGTGCCTGGAGTAGAGGGACAGGCCTCACTAACTATGGCTACACCTTC.

The V gene is TRBV5-1, the J gene TRBJ2-7, with 11 bases aligning to TRBD2. V was pared by 5 bases and J by 5 bases, with 9 bases of the junction left unmatched. The CDR3 spans 15 residues. Germline V gene lookup returns CDR1 SGHRS and CDR2 YFSETQ. This CDR3 reads CASRASGRSNNEQYF. CDR3 nucleotides: TGCGCCAGCAGGGCTAGCGGGAGGAGTAACAACGAGCAGTACTTC.

The gene calls are TRBV27 and TRBJ2-3; no clear D gene. Germline loops: CDR1 MNHEY, CDR2 SMNVEV (reference sequence). The CDR3 is made up of 16 amino acids. The V end was cut by 2 bases, the J end by 4 bases, with 16 bases between. Here the CDR3 DNA reads TGTGCCAGCAGTTTAAGATTGGGCCCCTTGGCAGATACGCAGTATTTT. It encodes CASSLRLGPLADTQYF.

CDR3 sequence: CASSPREINEQFF. In nucleotides, the CDR3 is TGTGCCAGTAGTCCACGGGAGATCAATGAGCAGTTCTTC. This chain joins TRBV19 and TRBJ2-1, with D possibly being TRBD2 (6 bases). Germline-derived CDR1 and CDR2 are LNHDA and SQIVND (reference sequence). Trimming pared 5 bases from V and 6 bases from J, leaving 11 bases between. The CDR3 sequence is 13 residues long. Filled out from reference TRBV19 and TRBJ2-1, the complete variable domain reads DGGITQSPKYLFRKEGQNVTLSCEQNLNHDAMYWYRQDPGQGLRLIYYSQIVNDFQKGDIAEGYSVSREKKESFPLTVTSAQKNPTAFYLCASSPREINEQFFGPGTRLTVL.

This rearrangement joins TRBV11-1 to TRBJ2-7; 9 bases match TRBD1. The CDR3 contains 14 residues. V lost 6 bases to trimming and J lost 1 base; unmatched junction nucleotides: 4. The V gene's germline CDR1 is SGHAT and CDR2 FQDESV (reference sequence). In nucleotides, the CDR3 is TGTGCCAGCAGGACGACAGGGGGATCCTACGAGCAGTACTTC. Its translation: CASRTTGGSYEQYF.

Written as DNA, the CDR3 is TGTGCCAGCAGCATATCCCCGGGACAGGGTGTGGAGCAGTACTTC. It yields the protein CASSISPGQGVEQYF. V gene TRBV11-2 combines with J gene TRBJ2-7; 9 bases fit TRBD1. Germline values: CDR1 SGHAT, CDR2 FQNNGV. J was trimmed by 7 bases and V by 5 bases; bases with no gene match: 12. The CDR3 is 15 residues long. Complete variable domain (other parts from reference TRBV11-2 and TRBJ2-7): EAGVAQSPRYKIIEKRQSVAFWCNPISGHATLYWYQQILGQGPKLLIQFQNNGVVDDSQLPKDRFSAERLKGVDSTLKIQPAKLEDSAVYLCASSISPGQGVEQYFGPGTRLTVT.

The chain links TRBV9 to TRBJ2-1; the D is unclear. The germline gives CDR1 SGDLS, CDR2 YYNGEE. The CDR3 covers 13 residues. V was trimmed by 4 bases and J by 5 bases, leaving 10 bases between them. CDR3 coding DNA: TGTGCCAGCAGCTCGAGATTTGACAATGAGCAGTTCTTC. Protein: CASSSRFDNEQFF. Full variable domain (missing parts from reference TRBV9 and TRBJ2-1): DSGVTQTPKHLITATGQRVTLRCSPRSGDLSVYWYQQSLDQGLQFLIQYYNGEERAKGNILERFSAQQFPDLHSELNLSSLELGDSALYFCASSSRFDNEQFFGPGTRLTVL.

This chain links TRBV29-1 with TRBJ1-1, with 7 bases fitting TRBD1. V trimming: 5 bases; J trimming: 5 bases; junction bases outside the gene matches: 5. Looked up from germline, CDR1 is SQVTM and CDR2 is ANQGSEA. The length of the CDR3 is 12 residues. Written as DNA, the CDR3 is TGCAGCGTTCCTACAGGGGCAACTGAAGCTTTCTTT. Protein sequence: CSVPTGATEAFF. Full variable domain (remainder filled in from reference TRBV29-1 and TRBJ1-1): SAVISQKPSRDICQRGTSLTIQCQVDSQVTMMFWYRQQPGQSLTLIATANQGSEATYESGFVIDKFPISRPNLTFSTLTVSNMSPEDSSIYLCSVPTGATEAFFGQGTRLTVV.

This clone has only one observation. The sample contains more than one DNA sequence encoding this CDR3. CDR3 in DNA: TGTGCCAGCTCACCAGGAGGAGACGAGCAGTACTTC. Its translation: CASSPGGDEQYF. The chain links TRBV18 to TRBJ2-7; a weak D match, TRBD2 (5 bases). Germline V gene sequence: CDR1 KGHSH, CDR2 LQKENI. The CDR3 contains 12 residues. V was pared by 2 bases and J by 5 bases, with 7 bases between.

This clone was observed a handful of times. The J gene is TRBJ2-7, the V gene TRBV28; D uncertain. CDR1 and CDR2 from the germline V gene are MDHEN and SYDVKM. Between the trimmed V and J ends, which lost 3 bases and 11 bases, there was a span of 14 bases. This CDR3 is built from 12 residues. CDR3 nucleotides: TGTGCCAGCAGTTTCTACTCCCTCCGGGAGTACTTC. It yields the protein CASSFYSLREYF.

The gene calls are TRBV3-1 (or the pseudogene TRBV3-2) and TRBJ2-7, with a weak D call TRBD1 (6 bases). The germline V and J ends were trimmed by 4 bases and 4 bases, with 11 bases remaining between them. Germline CDR1 reads LGHDT; CDR2 reads YNNKEL (reference sequence). This CDR3 is built from 13 residues. DNA of the CDR3: TGTGCCAGCAGCCCACAGGGTGAATACGAGCAGTACTTC. Translating it yields CASSPQGEYEQYF.

This chain uses TRBV28 with TRBJ2-1; 10 positions match TRBD2. This CDR3 comprises 17 residues. The V gene's germline CDR1 is MDHEN and CDR2 SYDVKM. The ends lost 5 bases at V and 0 bases at J; junction bases unmatched: 7. Written as DNA, the CDR3 is TGTGCCAGCAGTCCTTGGACTAGCGGAAGCTCCTACAATGAGCAGTTCTTC. It yields the protein CASSPWTSGSSYNEQFF.

This clone was seen a few times. The chain links TRBV6-4 to TRBJ2-2, with TRBD1 matching over 8 bases. V trimming: 2 bases; J trimming: 4 bases; junction bases outside the gene matches: 3. Germline CDR1 is MRHNA and CDR2 is SNTAGT. The CDR3 spans 15 residues. CDR3: CASSDNRGTTGELFF. DNA of the CDR3: TGTGCCAGCAGTGACAACAGGGGGACCACCGGGGAGCTGTTTTTT.